The clone carrying this TCR beta chain has just one count. No antigen is known for it. V was shortened by 5 bases and J by 6 bases, with 11 bases between the two germline ends. This CDR3 is 12 amino acids long. Germline V gives CDR1 SGHTA, CDR2 FQGNSA. The data were obtained in a study of human versus mouse CDR3 diversity and MHC coevolution. General study results and limits: On average, humans showed more CDR3 deletions and insertions than mice. Most of the three human donors had the lowest clonal inequality. Approximately 1.7 million TCR beta clonotypes were estimated for humans, the largest repertoire.

Measured with immunoSEQ multiplex PCR; TCRdb has only the in-frame clones, and not every one. The sample has about 60,000 clones, 94% seen once. The sequencing sample was made of naive CD4+ T cells from blood. The subset was: CD45RO-negative CD62L-positive naive CD4 T cells. The V call is TRBV7-2, the J call TRBJ2-7; a possible D gene is TRBD1 (6 bases). The clonotype was recovered from a person in their sixties in good health. The CDR3 loop reads CASSHRVGEQYF. The CDR3 nucleotides read TGTGCCAGCAGCCACAGGGTCGGCGAGCAGTACTTC. Together with reference TRBV7-2 and TRBJ2-7, the CDR3 gives the full variable domain: GAGVSQSPSNKVTEKGKDVELRCDPISGHTALYWYRQSLGQGLEFLIYFQGNSAPDKSGLPSDRFSAERTGGSVSTLTIQRTQQEDSAVYLCASSHRVGEQYFGPGTRLTVT.